This T cell receptor beta chain was recorded in a study of response to subunit inactivated influenza vaccine. As concerns this clonotype: Its antigen is not identified.

The CDR3 loop spans 16 amino acids. V dropped 0 bases and J dropped 0 bases, with 10 bases sitting between them. Germline V gives CDR1 SGHKS, CDR2 YYEKEE (reference sequence). MiXCR, run by TCRdb on the RT-PCR reads, gives a single entry per CDR3 protein. Among hundreds of thousands of distinct CDR3 sequences listed, around 14% were seen once. Broader study findings: Few new T cells, the authors suggested, are recruited by each seasonal influenza vaccination.

This clonotype was obtained from a man between 50 and 59 years old who received an inactivated influenza vaccine. The gene calls are TRBV5-5 and TRBJ2-4; D uncertain. Specimen: PBMCs from blood, collected 11 to 12 days after vaccination. Written as DNA, the CDR3 is TGTGCCAGCAGCTTGGGCCAGCTCCTAGCCAAAAACATTCAGTACTTC. Protein: CASSLGQLLAKNIQYF.